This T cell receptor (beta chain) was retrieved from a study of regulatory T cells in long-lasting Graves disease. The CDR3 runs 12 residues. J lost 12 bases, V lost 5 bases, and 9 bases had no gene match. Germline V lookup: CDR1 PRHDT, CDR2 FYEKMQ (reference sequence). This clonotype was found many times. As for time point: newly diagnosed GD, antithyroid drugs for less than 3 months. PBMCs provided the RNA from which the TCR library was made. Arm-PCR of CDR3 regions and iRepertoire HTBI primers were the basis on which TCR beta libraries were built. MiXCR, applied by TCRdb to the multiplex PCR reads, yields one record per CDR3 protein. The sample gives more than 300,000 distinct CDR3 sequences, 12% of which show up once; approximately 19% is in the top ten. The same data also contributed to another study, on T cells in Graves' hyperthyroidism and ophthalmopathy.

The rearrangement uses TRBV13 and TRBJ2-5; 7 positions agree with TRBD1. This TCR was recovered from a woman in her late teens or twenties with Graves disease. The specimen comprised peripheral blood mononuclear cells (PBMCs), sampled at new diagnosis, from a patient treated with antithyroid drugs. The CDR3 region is CASSTAGTEKYF. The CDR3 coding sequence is TGTGCCAGCAGCACCGCCGGGACAGAAAAGTACTTC.